Shown below are 24 T cell receptor beta chains from a single sample sequenced in a study of blood T cell repertoires in COVID-19. The repertoire was sequenced with immunoSEQ multiplex PCR; TCRdb's copy has only in-frame clones and lacks some. This sample has about 280,000 clones, with roughly 90% found just once. Sequencing was done on a sample of peripheral blood. The receptors stem from a woman aged 40 to 50 who had recovered from COVID-19.

The V gene is TRBV19, the J gene TRBJ2-7, with 8 nucleotides matching TRBD1. Germline CDR1 reads LNHDA; CDR2 reads SQIVND (reference sequence). CDR3 length: 15 amino acids. V was clipped by 6 bases and J by 4 bases; unmatched bases: 11. For the CDR3, the DNA is TGTGCCAGTAGACCCTCCGGGACAGGTCTTTACGAGCAGTACTTC. It yields the protein CASRPSGTGLYEQYF.

This chain joins TRBV24-1 and TRBJ2-1, with D possibly being TRBD2 (6 bases). Germline CDR1 reads KGHDR; CDR2 reads SFDVKD. The CDR3 runs to 13 residues. Trimming shortened V by 3 bases and J by 8 bases, and 10 bases separated the two germline ends. DNA of the CDR3: TGTGCCACCAGTGATCCGACTAGAGATGAGCAGTTCTTC. This gives the protein CATSDPTRDEQFF.

The chain combines TRBV29-1 with TRBJ2-7; 10 bases fit TRBD1. Germline assignment: CDR1 SQVTM and CDR2 ANQGSEA. The CDR3 is made up of 14 amino acids. Trimming cost V 6 bases and J 0 bases; bases outside gene matches: 5. The CDR3 reads CSVETGGPSYEQYF. In nucleotides, the CDR3 is TGCAGCGTCGAGACAGGGGGCCCCTCCTACGAGCAGTACTTC.

The rearrangement links TRBV28 to TRBJ2-3; 11 nucleotides align to TRBD2. Unmatched junction bases numbered 8, after V lost 2 bases and J lost 4 bases. This CDR3 region has 17 residues. CDR1 MDHEN and CDR2 SYDVKM come from the germline V gene. Here the CDR3 DNA reads TGTGCCAGCAGTTTAGGTACTAGCGGGAGTCGCGCAGATACGCAGTATTTT. Protein sequence: CASSLGTSGSRADTQYF.

The chain combines TRBV24-1 with TRBJ1-2; D unclear. Germline V gene lookup returns CDR1 KGHDR and CDR2 SFDVKD. CDR3 length: 13 amino acids. V was trimmed by 5 bases and J by 6 bases, leaving 12 bases between them. The CDR3 here is CATSVGAKHGYTF. In DNA, the CDR3 is TGTGCCACCAGTGTAGGAGCCAAGCATGGCTACACCTTC.

The gene calls are TRBV7-2 and TRBJ2-3; perhaps TRBD2 as D (6 bases). The CDR3 has 12 residues. The V end lost 5 bases, the J end lost 6 bases, and 9 bases lay between the germline ends. Germline V gene lookup returns CDR1 SGHTA and CDR2 FQGNSA. The CDR3 here is CASSRAGDTQYF. The CDR3 DNA sequence: TGTGCCAGCAGCCGGGCGGGGGATACGCAGTATTTT.

V and J are TRBV19 and TRBJ2-7; TRBD2 matches 13 bases. V was pared by 3 bases and J by 5 bases, with 13 bases of the junction left unmatched. Germline V gene sequence: CDR1 LNHDA, CDR2 SQIVND (reference sequence). This CDR3 has 18 residues. This chain's CDR3 is CASSMGWTSGRRVDEQYF. CDR3 coding DNA: TGTGCCAGTAGTATGGGTTGGACTAGCGGGAGACGGGTCGACGAGCAGTACTTC.

This chain connects TRBV5-4 to TRBJ2-6; no clear D gene. Trimming shortened V by 4 bases and J by 0 bases, and 8 bases separated the two germline ends. Germline CDR1 reads SGHNT; CDR2 reads YYREEE (reference sequence). The CDR3 is 15 residues long. The CDR3 spells CASSQVGSGANVLTF. CDR3 DNA sequence: TGTGCCAGCAGCCAGGTGGGCTCTGGGGCCAACGTCCTGACTTTC. Full variable domain (rest looked up from reference TRBV5-4 and TRBJ2-6): ETGVTQSPTHLIKTRGQQVTLRCSSQSGHNTVSWYQQALGQGPQFIFQYYREEENGRGNFPPRFSGLQFPNYSSELNVNALELDDSALYLCASSQVGSGANVLTFGAGSRLTVL.

Concerning this clone: Other DNA sequences in the sample encode the same CDR3. This chain uses TRBV3-1 (or the pseudogene TRBV3-2) with TRBJ2-2; TRBD2 aligns across 10 bases. V was pared by 1 base and J by 4 bases, with 0 bases of the junction left unmatched. The germline V gene has CDR1 LGHDT and CDR2 YNNKEL (reference sequence). The CDR3 sequence is 15 residues long. CDR3 nucleotides: TGTGCCAGCAGCCAAGGGACTAGCGGCACCGGGGAGCTGTTTTTT. Protein: CASSQGTSGTGELFF.

The chain combines TRBV29-1 with TRBJ1-2; weak D call: TRBD1 (5 bases). Trimming took off 2 bases at V and 4 bases at J, with 14 bases between the two ends. CDR1 and CDR2 (germline): SQVTM, ANQGSEA. There are 14 residues in the CDR3. The CDR3 reads CSVESPREIYGYTF. CDR3 in DNA: TGCAGCGTTGAAAGTCCCAGGGAAATCTATGGCTACACCTTC.

The gene calls are TRBV20-1 and TRBJ2-1; no clear D gene. V lost 1 base to trimming and J lost 9 bases, with 7 bases between them. The CDR3 is 11 amino acids. Germline V gene data show CDR1 as DFQATT and CDR2 as SNEGSKA (reference sequence). Here the CDR3 DNA reads TGCAGTGCTAGAGTAGGCGGTGAGCAGTTCTTC. Residues: CSARVGGEQFF.

On this clone: Other DNA sequences in the same sample also yield this CDR3. The chain combines TRBV5-1 with TRBJ2-3; 9 bases line up with TRBD2. The V and J ends lost 0 bases and 2 bases, in that order; junction bases with no gene match: 4. The CDR3 is made up of 16 amino acids. CDR1 and CDR2 (germline): SGHRS, YFSETQ. CDR3 sequence: CASSLATSGNTDTQYF. The CDR3 nucleotides read TGCGCCAGCAGCTTGGCGACTAGCGGCAACACAGATACGCAGTATTTT.

This clone was seen a single time. The rearrangement links TRBV19 to TRBJ2-5, with D unresolved. The CDR3 loop spans 13 amino acids. The germline gives CDR1 LNHDA, CDR2 SQIVND (reference sequence). V lost 3 bases and J lost 1, with 6 bases in between. CDR3: CASSMQFQETQYF. As DNA, the CDR3 is TGTGCCAGTAGTATGCAGTTCCAAGAGACCCAGTACTTC.

V and J are TRBV20-1 and TRBJ2-7; 8 bases line up with TRBD2. CDR1 is DFQATT and CDR2 is SNEGSKA in the germline V gene (reference sequence). Trimming at V came to 3 bases and at J to 1 base, leaving 5 bases not matched to a gene. This CDR3 contains 14 residues. CDR3 bases: TGCAGTGCTAGTCCCACTAGCGGTTCCTACGAGCAGTACTTC. Translating it yields CSASPTSGSYEQYF.

Note on this clone: The sample has other DNA sequences that encode this CDR3 too. The chain employs TRBV28 and TRBJ1-5; 8 bases agree with TRBD1. CDR3 size: 14 residues. Germline values: CDR1 MDHEN, CDR2 SYDVKM. The V gene end was trimmed by 5 bases and the J gene end by 5 bases; junction bases not matched to a gene: 5. In DNA, the CDR3 is TGTGCCAGCAGTCCTGGACAGGGAGATCAGCCCCAGCATTTT. This encodes CASSPGQGDQPQHF.

This chain uses TRBV10-3 with TRBJ1-2; possibly TRBD1 for D (5 bases). The CDR3 runs to 14 residues. Between the trimmed V and J ends, which lost 4 bases and 8 bases, there was a span of 17 bases. CDR1 is ENHRY, CDR2 SYGVKD, per germline. CDR3 DNA sequence: TGTGCCATCAGTGGGGAGCGGGGGTCGGGCGGCTACACCTTC. It is translated as CAISGERGSGGYTF.

The chain combines TRBV7-6 with TRBJ2-7; D is unresolved. The CDR3 covers 14 residues. CDR1 SGHVS and CDR2 FNYEAQ come from the germline V gene. Trimming stripped 3 bases from V and 3 bases from J, with 12 bases between. CDR3 region: CASSFEAYGYEQYF. CDR3 DNA sequence: TGTGCCAGCAGCTTCGAGGCGTACGGCTACGAGCAGTACTTC. The complete variable domain, with remaining parts taken from reference TRBV7-6 and TRBJ2-7, reads GAGVSQSPRYKVTKRGQDVALRCDPISGHVSLYWYRQALGQGPEFLTYFNYEAQQDKSGLPNDRFSAERPEGSISTLTIQRTEQRDSAMYRCASSFEAYGYEQYFGPGTRLTVT.

This sequence joins TRBV28 and TRBJ2-1, with D perhaps matching TRBD1 (6 bases). The CDR3 covers 15 residues. V lost 4 bases and J lost 3, with 13 bases in between. Germline V gene data show CDR1 as MDHEN and CDR2 as SYDVKM. The CDR3 sequence: CASSYSDRVYNEQFF. CDR3 nucleotide sequence: TGTGCCAGCAGTTACTCGGACAGAGTCTACAATGAGCAGTTCTTC.

V is TRBV9 and J is TRBJ2-1; 11 nucleotides match TRBD2. V dropped 0 bases and J dropped 5; count of bases not matched to a gene: 1. The CDR3 is 15 residues long. Germline CDR1 SGDLS, CDR2 YYNGEE. The CDR3 here is CASSVEGLADNEQFF. The CDR3 DNA reads as TGTGCCAGCAGCGTAGAGGGACTAGCGGACAATGAGCAGTTCTTC.

This clone was found a few times. This chain uses TRBV7-9 with TRBJ2-2; 8 nucleotides line up with TRBD1. The germline V gene encodes CDR1 SEHNR and CDR2 FQNEAQ (reference sequence). V lost 7 bases, J lost 7 bases, and 14 bases stayed unmatched. This CDR3 spans 16 amino acids. CDR3 sequence reads: CASIKPGQELGGELFF. CDR3 nucleotide sequence: TGTGCCAGCATCAAACCGGGACAGGAATTAGGCGGGGAGCTGTTTTTT.

The rearrangement joins TRBV6-5 to TRBJ1-5, with D perhaps TRBD1 (6 bases). Germline CDR1 is MNHEY and CDR2 is SVGAGI. With 6 bases removed from V and 3 bases from J, the gap between germline ends came to 9 bases. This CDR3 spans 13 amino acids. CDR3 amino acids: CASRGAHNQPQHF. The CDR3 nucleotides read TGTGCCAGCAGGGGGGCCCACAATCAGCCCCAGCATTTT.

The rearrangement links TRBV19 to TRBJ1-2; D call uncertain. The CDR3 runs to 17 residues. Trimming took 6 bases from V and 8 from J, leaving 28 bases between them. The germline CDR1 and CDR2 sequences are LNHDA and SQIVND (reference sequence). The CDR3 region is CASRSPRTRTGGEGYTF. DNA of the CDR3: TGTGCCAGTAGGAGCCCCCGGACGCGGACGGGCGGGGAGGGCTACACCTTC.

This clone occurred once. Written as DNA, the CDR3 is TGTGCCAGCAGTTCAGCAGACCGAGGCAATGAAAAACTGTTTTTT. Amino acids: CASSSADRGNEKLFF. The chain joins TRBV27 to TRBJ1-4; D unclear. This CDR3 spans 15 amino acids. Trimming stripped 4 bases from V and 5 bases from J, with 14 bases between. Germline V lookup: CDR1 MNHEY, CDR2 SMNVEV (reference sequence).

The rearrangement links TRBV29-1 to TRBJ1-5, with 7 bases that match TRBD1. V lost 8 bases and J lost 5; bases outside the gene matches: 6. The CDR3 has 12 amino acids. In germline, CDR1 is SQVTM, CDR2 ANQGSEA. The CDR3 is CSTGEGDQPQHF. The CDR3 coding sequence is TGCAGCACAGGGGAAGGAGATCAGCCCCAGCATTTT.